These T cell receptor beta chains were read from a single sample in a study of shared clonotypes between healthy human individuals. Measured with immunoSEQ multiplex PCR; TCRdb has only the in-frame clones, and not every one. The sample lists roughly 2.6 million clones, approximately 90% occurring once. Material for sequencing was naive CD4+ T cells sorted from blood. Receptor source: a man younger than 35 in good health. Both conserved end residues are part of each CDR3. D genes are given only for firm matches. The listing skips clone size in some rows; elsewhere it reads once, few, many or a size class.

>TRBV7-9|TRBJ2-3|TRBD1|.
CASSSRQGATDTQYF
TGTGCCAGCAGTTCCCGACAGGGGGCTACAGATACGCAGTATTTT
>TRBV6-1|TRBJ2-5|TRBD1|.
CASRRDRGRETQYF
TGTGCCAGCAGGAGGGACAGGGGACGAGAGACCCAGTACTTC
>TRBV9|TRBJ1-1|.|once
CASSSTPGVNTEAFF
TGTGCCAGCAGCTCTACCCCAGGGGTCAACACTGAAGCTTTCTTT
>TRBV13|TRBJ2-4|.|.
CASSKGTPGAKNIQYF
TGTGCCAGCAGCAAAGGGACACCGGGGGCCAAAAACATTCAGTACTTC
>TRBV5-4|TRBJ1-4|TRBD1|.
CASSTGQGILEKLFF
TGTGCCAGCAGCACTGGACAGGGTATCTTGGAAAAACTGTTTTTT
>TRBV30|TRBJ2-7|.|.
CAWTTSRSSYEQYF
TGTGCCTGGACCACCTCGAGAAGCTCCTACGAGCAGTACTTC
>TRBV7-9|TRBJ1-2|.|.
CASSLASSTGGRYTF
TGTGCCAGCAGCTTAGCGTCGAGTACTGGCGGGCGCTACACCTTC
>TRBV4-1|TRBJ2-1|.|.
CASSQVEGNNEQFF
TGCGCCAGCAGCCAAGTAGAGGGAAACAATGAGCAGTTCTTC
>TRBV11-2|TRBJ2-7|.|.
CASSLAGSYEQYF
TGTGCCAGCAGCTTGGCAGGCTCCTACGAGCAGTACTTC
>TRBV5-1|TRBJ2-1|.|.
CASSLEGPRYEQFF
TGCGCCAGCAGCTTGGAGGGGCCGAGATATGAGCAGTTCTTC
>TRBV6-5|TRBJ2-1|.|few
CASSYHNEQFF
TGTGCCAGCAGTTACCACAATGAGCAGTTCTTC
>TRBV10-3|TRBJ1-4|.|.
CAISEAREKLFF
TGTGCCATCAGTGAGGCGCGTGAAAAACTGTTTTTT
>TRBV19|TRBJ2-1|.|.
CASSMSAALSYNEQFF
TGTGCCAGTAGTATGTCAGCGGCCCTCTCCTACAATGAGCAGTTCTTC
>TRBV28|TRBJ1-4|.|.
CASLLHAAGQPRKLFF
TGTGCCAGCCTCCTGCACGCAGCGGGACAACCGAGAAAACTGTTTTTT
>TRBV21-1|TRBJ2-7|.|.
CASSNYEQGSYEQYF
TGTGCCAGCAGCAATTACGAGCAGGGGTCCTACGAGCAGTACTTC
>TRBV30|TRBJ2-7|TRBD2|.
CARATSGGGSQQYF
TGTGCCCGGGCCACTAGCGGCGGGGGGTCTCAGCAGTACTTC
>TRBV6-1|TRBJ1-2|TRBD1|.
CASSVTGAQGYTF
TGTGCCAGCAGCGTGACAGGGGCACAGGGCTACACCTTC
>TRBV27|TRBJ2-7|.|.
CASSPIGTDRYEQYF
TGTGCCAGCAGCCCCATAGGGACGGACCGCTACGAGCAGTACTTC
>TRBV30|TRBJ1-1|.|few
CAWSQLGSNTEAFF
TGTGCCTGGAGCCAGTTAGGGTCGAACACTGAAGCTTTCTTT
>TRBV4-2|TRBJ2-7|TRBD2|once
CASSQDTSGGAAPGEQYF
TGTGCCAGCAGCCAAGATACTAGCGGGGGGGCCGCCCCCGGCGAGCAGTACTTC
>TRBV6-1|TRBJ2-3|.|.
CASSEGPGERFTDTQYF
TGTGCCAGCAGTGAAGGCCCTGGGGAGCGGTTCACAGATACGCAGTATTTT
>TRBV6-1|TRBJ1-5|TRBD1|.
CASRLTGDQPQHF
TGTGCCAGCAGGTTGACAGGGGATCAGCCCCAGCATTTT
>TRBV7-9|TRBJ2-7|.|.
CASSLKVPLGSEQYF
TGTGCCAGCAGCTTAAAAGTGCCCCTCGGGTCCGAGCAGTACTTC
>TRBV2|TRBJ2-5|TRBD1|.
CASSEGQGSRETQYF
TGTGCCAGCAGTGAGGGACAGGGGAGTCGAGAGACCCAGTACTTC
>TRBV19|TRBJ1-4|TRBD1|.
CASRQGATNEKLFF
TGTGCCAGTAGGCAGGGGGCGACTAATGAAAAACTGTTTTTT
>TRBV7-6|TRBJ2-7|TRBD1|.
CASSRTGTYEQYF
TGTGCCAGCAGCAGGACAGGGACCTACGAGCAGTACTTC
>TRBV5-8|TRBJ1-5|.|.
CASSLGSPGATQPQHF
TGTGCCAGCAGCCTTGGGTCGCCGGGGGCCACTCAGCCCCAGCATTTT
>TRBV15|TRBJ2-1|TRBD2|.
CATSRGTSIDEQFF
TGTGCCACCAGCAGAGGGACTAGTATAGATGAGCAGTTCTTC
>TRBV6-1|TRBJ2-1|TRBD2|once
CASSISGTRQFF
TGTGCCAGCAGTATTAGCGGGACGCGGCAGTTCTTC
>TRBV7-8|TRBJ2-1|TRBD2|.
CASSIIAGGSYNEQFF
TGTGCCAGCAGCATTATAGCGGGAGGGTCCTACAATGAGCAGTTCTTC
>TRBV7-2|TRBJ2-7|TRBD1|.
CASSIGTGPGEQYF
TGTGCCAGCAGCATTGGGACAGGGCCCGGCGAGCAGTACTTC
>TRBV7-6|TRBJ2-7|.|.
CASSLAVTGTYEQYF
TGTGCCAGCAGCTTAGCCGTTACAGGAACCTACGAGCAGTACTTC
>TRBV30|TRBJ2-3|.|.
CAWGRTDTQYF
TGTGCCTGGGGCCGAACAGATACGCAGTATTTT
>TRBV5-1|TRBJ2-5|.|.
CASSLAGETQYF
TGCGCCAGCTCCCTGGCAGGGGAGACCCAGTACTTC
>TRBV28|TRBJ1-4|.|once
CASRGVWSGSINEKLFF
TGTGCCAGCAGGGGGGTCTGGTCAGGTTCCATTAATGAAAAACTGTTTTTT
>TRBV5-1|TRBJ2-4|.|.
CASSLEGWGEDIQYF
TGCGCCAGCAGCTTGGAGGGGTGGGGCGAGGACATTCAGTACTTC
>TRBV7-3|TRBJ2-1|TRBD1|.
CASSTGQGFNEQFF
TGTGCCAGCAGCACGGGACAGGGATTTAATGAGCAGTTCTTC
>TRBV7-2|TRBJ2-2|TRBD1|.
CASSSGQITGELFF
TGTGCCAGCAGCTCGGGACAGATCACCGGGGAGCTGTTTTTT
>TRBV5-4|TRBJ1-6|.|.
CASSQEPGGGARVF
TGCGCCAGCAGCCAAGAGCCGGGTGGAGGGGCTCGAGTTTTT
>TRBV11-2|TRBJ1-1|.|.
CASSLWDGSGSAFF
TGTGCCAGCAGCTTATGGGATGGGTCTGGATCAGCTTTCTTT
>TRBV4-1|TRBJ1-4|.|.
CASSQGDPGDEKLFF
TGCGCCAGCAGCCAAGGAGATCCAGGGGATGAAAAACTGTTTTTT
>TRBV19|TRBJ1-2|TRBD1|.
CASSSAYGLTGRYTF
TGTGCCAGTAGTAGCGCCTATGGTTTGACAGGGCGCTACACCTTC
>TRBV28|TRBJ1-3|TRBD1|.
CASSLEQGMRNTIYF
TGTGCCAGCAGTTTGGAACAGGGGATGCGAAACACCATATATTTT
>TRBV18|TRBJ1-2|.|.
CASSVTGTGTTFYGYTF
TGTGCCAGCTCAGTAACCGGGACGGGAACCACCTTCTATGGCTACACCTTC
>TRBV5-6|TRBJ1-6|TRBD1|.
CASSSGTGEGGSPLHF
TGTGCCAGCAGCTCCGGGACAGGCGAGGGAGGATCACCCCTCCACTTT
>TRBV19|TRBJ1-6|TRBD1|.
CASTRTGADSPLHF
TGTGCCAGTACCAGGACAGGGGCGGATTCACCCCTCCACTTT
>TRBV4-1|TRBJ2-5|.|.
CASSQLLGARETQYF
TGCGCCAGCAGCCAATTACTAGGGGCCCGTGAGACCCAGTACTTC
>TRBV10-1|TRBJ2-4|TRBD2|once
CASSGGAPGNIQYF
TGCGCCAGCAGCGGGGGGGCCCCGGGAAACATTCAGTACTTC
>TRBV19|TRBJ2-1|.|.
CASRSRGQGQFYNEQFF
TGTGCCAGTAGATCCCGAGGTCAGGGACAATTCTACAATGAGCAGTTCTTC
>TRBV21-1|TRBJ2-3|.|.
CASSSRDGTDTQYF
TGTGCCAGCAGCAGCAGGGACGGCACAGATACGCAGTATTTT